The 8 T cell receptor beta chains below come from one sample, sequenced in a study of human T cells and chemical hapten exposure. TCRdb re-called the RACE reads with MiXCR, one entry per CDR3 protein. Of about 80,000 distinct CDR3 sequences in the sample, 11% are singletons; the top ten hold roughly 1.4%. Time point described: patch test 2, 6 weeks after DPC sensitization. Treatment reported: therapeutic diphenylcyclopropenone sensitization with weekly scalp DPC. The sample was whole blood, taken in connection with sensitization to the hapten diphenylcyclopropenone (DPC). The source of these receptors is a man between 18 and 35 years old with alopecia areata. Some clones in this sample may be carry-over from other donors' samples.

The table lists this clonotype with a few counts. V and J are TRBV2 and TRBJ2-3, with TRBD1 as a possible D gene (6 bases). CDR1 and CDR2 from the germline V gene are SNHLY and FYNNEI. Trimming pared 5 bases from V and 4 bases from J, leaving 13 bases between. CDR3 size: 14 residues. The CDR3 nucleotides are TGTGCCAGCAGTCACAGGGATTGGCCAGATACGCAGTATTTT. Translation gives CASSHRDWPDTQYF.

This clonotype was counted many times. The rearrangement joins TRBV11-2 to TRBJ2-2; 9 bases align to TRBD2. The junction had 8 bases not matched to a gene; V was cut back by 0 bases and J by 3 bases. The CDR3 runs to 18 residues. Germline values: CDR1 SGHAT, CDR2 FQNNGV. The chain's CDR3 is CASSLDNLAGKDTGELFF. CDR3 DNA sequence: TGTGCCAGCAGCTTAGATAACCTAGCGGGGAAAGACACCGGGGAGCTGTTTTTT.

This clonotype was recorded many times. This chain uses TRBV7-3 with TRBJ1-1; no definite D call. The CDR3 extends over 15 amino acids. CDR1 and CDR2 from the germline V gene are SGHTA and FQGTGA. V lost 5 bases to trimming and J lost 0 bases, with 13 bases between them. CDR3 DNA: TGTGCCAGCAGCCCTACCCGCAGGCTGAACACTGAAGCTTTCTTT. It specifies CASSPTRRLNTEAFF.

J is TRBJ2-2 and V is TRBV6-4; D may be TRBD2 (5 bases). CDR1 is MRHNA, CDR2 SNTAGT, per germline. CDR3 length: 16 amino acids. Deletions cut 3 bases from V and 4 bases from J, with 15 bases between. The CDR3 loop reads CASSDSSDGVTGELFF. CDR3 sequence (DNA): TGTGCCAGCAGTGATTCTTCGGACGGGGTCACCGGGGAGCTGTTTTTT.

The table lists this clonotype with many counts. V is TRBV7-9 and J is TRBJ1-1, with TRBD1 matching 10 bases. This CDR3 has 17 amino acids. Germline assignment: CDR1 SEHNR and CDR2 FQNEAQ (reference sequence). Unmatched junction bases numbered 10, after V lost 2 bases and J lost 4 bases. CDR3 sequence (DNA): TGTGCCAGCAGCTTACAGACAGGGGGCTTCGGCGGCACTGAAGCTTTCTTT. It is translated as CASSLQTGGFGGTEAFF.

This clonotype has a handful of counts. The CDR3 is CASSSEGGPAKTQYF. Written as DNA, the CDR3 is TGTGCCAGCAGTTCGGAGGGAGGCCCTGCTAAGACCCAGTACTTC. The J gene is TRBJ2-5, the V gene TRBV6-5, with a possible D match to TRBD2 (6 bases). The germline CDR1 and CDR2 sequences are MNHEY and SVGAGI. The CDR3 consists of 15 residues. Trimming took 4 bases from V and 6 from J, leaving 18 bases between them.

The gene calls are TRBV12-3 or TRBV12-4 and TRBJ2-2; no firm D call. This CDR3 comprises 12 residues. V was trimmed by 1 base and J by 7 bases, leaving 4 bases between them. CDR3 nucleotide sequence: TGTGCCAGCAGTTTAGGCTTCGGGGAGCTGTTTTTT. As protein: CASSLGFGELFF.

The chain recombines TRBV28 with TRBJ2-7, with 8 positions matching TRBD1. CDR1 is MDHEN and CDR2 is SYDVKM in the germline V gene. This CDR3 comprises 15 residues. J lost 0 bases, V lost 5 bases, and 6 bases had no gene match. This CDR3 is CASSLDRESSYEQYF. The CDR3 DNA follows: TGTGCCAGCAGTCTGGACAGGGAGAGCTCCTACGAGCAGTACTTC. Looking up the rest from reference TRBV28 and TRBJ2-7 gives the full variable domain: DVKVTQSSRYLVKRTGEKVFLECVQDMDHENMFWYRQDPGLGLRLIYFSYDVKMKEKGDIPEGYSVSREKKERFSLILESASTNQTSMYLCASSLDRESSYEQYFGPGTRLTVT.